Shown below are 25 T cell receptor beta chains from a single sample sequenced in a study of T cells in Graves' hyperthyroidism and ophthalmopathy. The CDR3 regions of TCR beta were amplified from RNA transcripts. The TCR CDR3 was amplified in a first-round RT-PCR using the HTBI primer set. Using its own MiXCR run on the multiplex PCR reads, TCRdb lists one record per CDR3 protein. The sample contains over 500,000 distinct CDR3 sequences, 17% of which appear only once. Input material: blood. These TCRs come from a woman aged 18 to 35 with Graves' ophthalmopathy.

The chain has TRBV4-3 and TRBJ2-2, with 11 nucleotides matching TRBD2. The J segment lost 5 bases and the V segment lost 3 bases, leaving 11 bases of the junction unmatched. CDR3 length: 18 amino acids. The V gene's germline CDR1 is LGHNA and CDR2 YSLEER. As DNA, the CDR3 is TGCGCCAGCAGCCACTTCCCGGGACTAGCGGAGTATACCGGGGAGCTGTTTTTT. Its protein product is CASSHFPGLAEYTGELFF.

This clonotype was picked up a small number of times. The rearrangement joins TRBV20-1 to TRBJ2-4, with a possible D match to TRBD2 (5 bases). Per germline, CDR1 DFQATT and CDR2 SNEGSKA (reference sequence). The V and J ends lost 5 bases and 7 bases respectively, with 21 bases between them. The CDR3 is 15 amino acids. The CDR3 is CSAGKKDGRGNIQYF. As DNA, the CDR3 is TGCAGTGCTGGTAAAAAGGACGGTCGAGGGAACATTCAGTACTTC.

In this sample, this clonotype turned up many times. V is TRBV6-1 and J is TRBJ2-5; the match to TRBD1 covers 9 bases. The CDR3 totals 15 residues. The J segment lost 4 bases and the V segment lost 6 bases, leaving 9 bases of the junction unmatched. In germline, CDR1 is MNHNS, CDR2 SASEGT. The CDR3 is CASRLNRGRVETQYF. CDR3 DNA sequence: TGTGCCAGCAGGCTTAACAGGGGGCGCGTAGAGACCCAGTACTTC.

This clonotype has at least ten counts. CDR3 in amino acids: CAWSYRGLHYTEAFF. DNA of the CDR3: TGTGCCTGGAGCTACAGGGGCCTCCACTACACTGAAGCTTTCTTT. V is TRBV30 and J is TRBJ1-1; 7 bases align to TRBD1. This CDR3 spans 15 amino acids. V lost 3 bases and J lost 3; bases outside the gene matches: 10. CDR1 GTSNPN and CDR2 SVGIG come from the germline V gene (reference sequence).

Notes on this clonotype: This may come from a read error, since a much larger clone is one base off. The J gene is TRBJ2-7, the V gene TRBV6-1; D possibly uses TRBD1 or TRBD2 (5 bases each). Germline CDR1 and CDR2: MNHNS and SASEGT. Trimming removed 3 bases at V and 4 bases at J, with 13 bases between. This CDR3 spans 14 amino acids. The CDR3: CASSDTGTYYEQYF. As DNA, the CDR3 is TGTGCCAGCAGTGATACCGGGACCTATTACGAGCAGTACTTC.

This clonotype came up many times. The rearrangement links TRBV29-1 to TRBJ1-1; tentatively, D is TRBD1 (5 bases). Germline values: CDR1 SQVTM, CDR2 ANQGSEA. This CDR3 comprises 18 residues. V was trimmed by 1 base and J by 0 bases, leaving 21 bases between them. The CDR3 sequence: CSVEGQHRNYKMNTEAFF. The CDR3 nucleotides are TGCAGCGTTGAAGGACAGCACCGCAACTACAAAATGAACACTGAAGCTTTCTTT.

This clonotype occurred a few times. The chain is built from TRBV10-3 and TRBJ1-4, with D unresolved. Germline V gives CDR1 ENHRY, CDR2 SYGVKD. The CDR3 extends over 13 amino acids. Between the trimmed V and J ends, which lost 0 bases and 8 bases, there was a span of 7 bases. The CDR3: CAISESTEEKLFF. CDR3 DNA: TGTGCCATCAGTGAGTCGACGGAGGAAAAACTGTTTTTT.

The chain recombines TRBV28 with TRBJ1-5; possible D gene TRBD1, 5 bases. The CDR3 extends over 13 amino acids. V gave up 5 bases and J gave up 6 bases, with 11 bases separating them. Germline V gene sequence: CDR1 MDHEN, CDR2 SYDVKM. This chain's CDR3 is CASSRQGFQPQHF. DNA for the CDR3: TGTGCCAGCAGTCGTCAGGGTTTTCAGCCCCAGCATTTT. Variable domain in full (rest from reference TRBV28 and TRBJ1-5): DVKVTQSSRYLVKRTGEKVFLECVQDMDHENMFWYRQDPGLGLRLIYFSYDVKMKEKGDIPEGYSVSREKKERFSLILESASTNQTSMYLCASSRQGFQPQHFGDGTRLSIL.

The sample holds many counts of this clonotype. The chain has TRBV18 and TRBJ2-1; the D is unclear. CDR3 length: 15 amino acids. V was pared by 3 bases and J by 7 bases, with 16 bases between. Germline V gene sequence: CDR1 KGHSH, CDR2 LQKENI. The CDR3 region is CASSPPDQRQNEQFF. The CDR3 coding sequence is TGTGCCAGCTCACCCCCCGACCAGCGTCAGAATGAGCAGTTCTTC.

At least ten counts were recorded for this clonotype. This chain links TRBV10-3 with TRBJ1-5; maybe TRBD1 (5 bases). Germline CDR1 reads ENHRY; CDR2 reads SYGVKD. The CDR3 is 13 residues long. Trimming cost V 6 bases and J 1 base, with 7 bases left between them. CDR3 nucleotide sequence: TGTGCCATCAGGGGGGACAGCAATCAGCCCCAGCATTTT. Protein sequence: CAIRGDSNQPQHF.

This clonotype was recorded at least ten times. The J gene is TRBJ1-1, the V gene TRBV6-1; no definite D call. The germline V gene encodes CDR1 MNHNS and CDR2 SASEGT. Trimming left V 5 bases short and J 0 bases short, with 10 bases between. The CDR3 consists of 14 residues. CDR3 amino acids: CASSRRSMNTEAFF. CDR3 sequence (DNA): TGTGCCAGCAGTCGACGGAGCATGAACACTGAAGCTTTCTTT.

A few counts support this clonotype. V usage is TRBV7-9 and J usage is TRBJ2-3, with 9 positions matching TRBD1. With 1 base clipped from V and 4 bases from J, the junction kept 12 bases outside the gene matches. The CDR3 has 18 amino acids. Germline lookup yields CDR1 SEHNR and CDR2 FQNEAQ (reference sequence). CDR3 sequence: CASSLGFGTGLLADTQYF. The CDR3 DNA sequence: TGTGCCAGCAGCTTAGGCTTTGGGACAGGGCTTCTAGCAGATACGCAGTATTTT.

This clonotype was counted only a few times. The chain recombines TRBV4-2 with TRBJ2-5, with a possible D match to TRBD2 (6 bases). V was clipped by 5 bases and J by 5 bases, with 18 bases between them. Germline values: CDR1 LGHNA, CDR2 YNFKEQ. The CDR3 loop spans 15 amino acids. The CDR3 DNA reads as TGTGCCAGCAGCGGCCGGGCCGCGGAGGGGGAGACCCAGTACTTC. This translates into CASSGRAAEGETQYF.

This clonotype was seen many times. V usage is TRBV28 and J usage is TRBJ1-6; D not resolved. The CDR3 extends over 14 amino acids. Germline values: CDR1 MDHEN, CDR2 SYDVKM. The ends were cut back, 2 bases at V and 6 bases at J, with 8 bases in the middle. The CDR3 protein is CASSLETSNSPLHF. The DNA of the CDR3 is TGTGCCAGCAGTTTAGAGACAAGTAATTCACCCCTCCACTTT.

This clonotype occurred once. This chain links TRBV20-1 with TRBJ2-1, with 9 bases matching TRBD2. Germline CDR1 DFQATT, CDR2 SNEGSKA (reference sequence). Germline trimming cut 0 bases from V and 8 bases from J; bases unmatched to any gene: 5. The CDR3 runs 14 residues. The CDR3 sequence is CSARDGGRAYEQFF. The CDR3 DNA reads TGCAGTGCTAGAGACGGCGGGAGGGCGTATGAGCAGTTCTTC.

This clonotype was detected a few times. V and J are TRBV28 and TRBJ1-4; D call uncertain. The CDR3 totals 13 residues. Deletions cut 6 bases from V and 4 bases from J, with 9 bases between. Germline loops: CDR1 MDHEN, CDR2 SYDVKM. CDR3 nucleotides: TGTGCCAGCAGACAGCGGAGTAATGAAAAACTGTTTTTT. Translation: CASRQRSNEKLFF.

The rearrangement links TRBV20-1 to TRBJ1-2, with TRBD1 identical over 8 bases. This CDR3 contains 12 residues. V lost 6 bases to trimming and J lost 4 bases; unmatched junction nucleotides: 4. Germline V gives CDR1 DFQATT, CDR2 SNEGSKA (reference sequence). The DNA of the CDR3 is TGCAGTGCAAAACAGGGGGGCTATGGCTACACCTTC. Encoded protein: CSAKQGGYGYTF.

At least ten counts were recorded for this clonotype. The chain joins TRBV30 to TRBJ2-5, with D possibly TRBD2 on 7 matching bases. Germline assignment: CDR1 GTSNPN and CDR2 SVGIG (reference sequence). The germline V and J ends were trimmed by 4 bases and 5 bases, with 17 bases remaining between them. CDR3 length: 14 amino acids. The CDR3 is CAWNPGGPVETQYF. The CDR3 coding sequence is TGTGCCTGGAATCCCGGGGGGCCTGTGGAGACCCAGTACTTC.

This clonotype has a count of ten or more. The V call is TRBV4-3, the J call TRBJ2-1; perhaps TRBD1 as D (5 bases). CDR1 and CDR2 (germline): LGHNA, YSLEER. The CDR3 spans 13 residues. Trimming removed 1 base at V and 5 bases at J, with 6 bases between. CDR3 in DNA: TGCGCCAGCAGCCAAGCAGGGCACAATGAGCAGTTCTTC. It translates to CASSQAGHNEQFF.

This clonotype has just a few counts. V is TRBV20-1 and J is TRBJ1-5, with D possibly being TRBD1 (5 bases). The V gene lost 2 bases and the J gene lost 0 bases, with 17 bases spanning the gap. CDR1 and CDR2 from the germline V gene are DFQATT and SNEGSKA (reference sequence). CDR3 length equals 17 residues. The CDR3 loop is CSARHSDSFYSNQPQHF. DNA for the CDR3: TGCAGTGCTAGACATAGCGACAGTTTCTATAGCAATCAGCCCCAGCATTTT.

J is TRBJ2-1 and V is TRBV7-2, with 8 bases identical to TRBD1. Germline V gene lookup returns CDR1 SGHTA and CDR2 FQGNSA. After removal of 5 bases from V and 8 bases from J, the junction contained 8 bases not matched to a gene. This CDR3 comprises 14 residues. The CDR3 DNA follows: TGTGCCAGCAGCCCAGGGGGCGATTCTTATGAGCAGTTCTTC. It yields the protein CASSPGGDSYEQFF.

The chain has TRBV13 and TRBJ2-7; D may be TRBD2 (6 bases). Germline-derived CDR1 and CDR2 are PRHDT and FYEKMQ (reference sequence). V dropped 7 bases and J dropped 0 bases, with 16 bases sitting between them. The CDR3 is 15 residues long. CDR3 in amino acids: CASKFAGPNSYEQYF. The CDR3 DNA is TGTGCCAGCAAGTTCGCGGGACCGAACTCCTACGAGCAGTACTTC.

This clonotype appeared many times. The V and J genes are TRBV20-1 and TRBJ2-3; weak D call: TRBD2 (5 bases). Trimming pared 7 bases from V and 0 bases from J, leaving 14 bases between. This CDR3 spans 14 amino acids. Germline V lookup: CDR1 DFQATT, CDR2 SNEGSKA (reference sequence). The CDR3 loop reads CSVTGKTSTDTQYF. The CDR3 DNA follows: TGCAGTGTCACGGGGAAGACTAGCACAGATACGCAGTATTTT.

A few counts support this clonotype. The J gene is TRBJ2-3, the V gene TRBV6-1; perhaps TRBD2 as D (7 bases). The CDR3 is 15 amino acids. Per the germline V gene, CDR1 is MNHNS and CDR2 is SASEGT. V was cut by 6 bases and J by 3 bases, with 16 bases left in between. In DNA form, the CDR3 reads TGTGCCAGCAGCCCCACGGGGGGCCTTACAGATACGCAGTATTTT. Protein: CASSPTGGLTDTQYF.

This clonotype has ten or more counts. The chain is built from TRBV29-1 and TRBJ2-3, with 7 bases that match TRBD1. V lost 6 bases, J lost 3 bases, and 12 bases stayed unmatched. Looked up from germline, CDR1 is SQVTM and CDR2 is ANQGSEA. The CDR3 consists of 15 residues. The CDR3 loop is CSVAAGTESTDTQYF. CDR3 in DNA: TGCAGCGTAGCCGCCGGGACAGAGTCAACAGATACGCAGTATTTT.